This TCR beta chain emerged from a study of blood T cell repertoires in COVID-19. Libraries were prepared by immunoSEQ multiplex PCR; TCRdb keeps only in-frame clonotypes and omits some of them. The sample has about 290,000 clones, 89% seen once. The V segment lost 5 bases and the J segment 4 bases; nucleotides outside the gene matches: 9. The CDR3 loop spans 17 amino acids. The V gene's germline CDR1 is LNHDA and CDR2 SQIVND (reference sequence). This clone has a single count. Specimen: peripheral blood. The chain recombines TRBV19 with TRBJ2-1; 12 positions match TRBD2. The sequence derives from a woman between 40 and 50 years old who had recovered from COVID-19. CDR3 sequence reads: CASSLGTSGYPYNEQFF. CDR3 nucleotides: TGTGCCAGTAGTCTTGGGACTAGCGGGTACCCTTACAATGAGCAGTTCTTC.